The 32 T cell receptor beta chains below come from one sample, sequenced in a study of T cell responses to AZD1222 COVID-19 vaccine. Data came from immunoSEQ multiplex PCR; TCRdb stores just in-frame clones and leaves some out. The sample contains some 98,000 clones, 85% to 90% of which appear only once. The starting material was peripheral blood, obtained 28 days after the second AZD1222 dose. The receptor set was obtained from an adult who received the AZD1222 COVID-19 vaccine.

The CDR3 is CAWSPDRYFYGYTF. CDR3 nucleotides: TGTGCCTGGAGTCCAGACCGGTACTTCTATGGCTACACCTTC. The rearrangement links TRBV30 to TRBJ1-2; D not resolved. The ends were cut back, 2 bases at V and 4 bases at J, with 14 bases in the middle. The CDR3 loop spans 14 amino acids. Germline assignment: CDR1 GTSNPN and CDR2 SVGIG (reference sequence).

The chain's CDR3 is CASSLETSAFQETQYF. DNA of the CDR3: TGTGCCAGCAGCTTAGAGACTAGCGCCTTCCAAGAGACCCAGTACTTC. The chain employs TRBV5-4 and TRBJ2-5; 8 positions agree with TRBD2. The J segment lost 1 base and the V segment lost 2 bases, leaving 7 bases of the junction unmatched. CDR1 is SGHNT, CDR2 YYREEE, per germline (reference sequence). There are 16 residues in the CDR3.

This clone was detected only a few times. The chain carries TRBV2 and TRBJ2-3, with 15 bases aligning to TRBD2. The CDR3 length is 20 residues. Germline trimming cut 2 bases from V and 5 bases from J; bases unmatched to any gene: 14. Germline lookup yields CDR1 SNHLY and CDR2 FYNNEI. The CDR3 reads CASSESGTSGRCGWGDTQYF. The CDR3, as DNA: TGTGCCAGCAGTGAAAGTGGGACTAGCGGGAGGTGTGGGTGGGGAGATACGCAGTATTTT. Drawing the rest from reference TRBV2 and TRBJ2-3, the complete variable domain is EPEVTQTPSHQVTQMGQEVILRCVPISNHLYFYWYRQILGQKVEFLVSFYNNEISEKSEIFDDQFSVERPDGSNFTLKIRSTKLEDSAMYFCASSESGTSGRCGWGDTQYFGPGTRLTVL.

This clone has only one observation. The J gene is TRBJ2-2, the V gene TRBV6-5, with 10 bases lining up with TRBD1. This CDR3 has 15 amino acids. V shed 6 bases, J shed 6 bases, and the junction held 7 bases outside the gene matches. Germline assignment: CDR1 MNHEY and CDR2 SVGAGI. The CDR3 is CASSSGQGRSGELFF. The CDR3 nucleotides read TGTGCCAGCAGCTCGGGACAGGGGAGATCCGGGGAGCTGTTTTTT.

The chain is built from TRBV11-2 and TRBJ2-4; D unclear. The V end was cut by 6 bases, the J end by 0 bases, with 15 bases between. Germline-derived CDR1 and CDR2 are SGHAT and FQNNGV. This CDR3 has 16 residues. CDR3 amino acids: CASSSIGPRAKNIQYF. The CDR3 DNA sequence: TGTGCCAGCAGTTCCATAGGGCCTCGAGCCAAAAACATTCAGTACTTC. Full variable domain (missing parts from reference TRBV11-2 and TRBJ2-4): EAGVAQSPRYKIIEKRQSVAFWCNPISGHATLYWYQQILGQGPKLLIQFQNNGVVDDSQLPKDRFSAERLKGVDSTLKIQPAKLEDSAVYLCASSSIGPRAKNIQYFGAGTRLSVL.

The chain employs TRBV7-2 and TRBJ1-1, with D unclear. The CDR3 loop spans 12 amino acids. Trimming cost V 5 bases and J 7 bases, with 11 bases left between them. The germline V gene encodes CDR1 SGHTA and CDR2 FQGNSA. The CDR3 reads CASSRRAREAFF. CDR3 DNA sequence: TGTGCCAGCAGCCGCCGGGCCCGTGAAGCTTTCTTT.

The rearrangement joins TRBV6-2 or TRBV6-3 to TRBJ2-7, with 8 bases aligning to TRBD2. From germline, CDR1 is MNHEY and CDR2 SVGEGT. The ends lost 1 base at V and 6 bases at J; junction bases unmatched: 8. This CDR3 region has 15 residues. The CDR3 DNA sequence: TGTGCCAGCAGTTACTTCCCGGGACTAGTCCGCGAGCAGTACTTC. Encoded protein: CASSYFPGLVREQYF.

The chain has TRBV7-2 and TRBJ2-7; D perhaps matches TRBD1 (5 bases). The germline gives CDR1 SGHTA, CDR2 FQGNSA. Trimming shortened V by 5 bases and J by 0 bases, and 14 bases separated the two germline ends. CDR3 length equals 15 residues. Here the CDR3 DNA reads TGTGCCAGCAGCCGTGGGGCGGTAAGCTCCTACGAGCAGTACTTC. It is translated as CASSRGAVSSYEQYF.

The rearrangement uses TRBV5-1 and TRBJ2-7, with a tentative D call TRBD2 (5 bases). This CDR3 region has 16 residues. The germline CDR1 and CDR2 sequences are SGHRS and YFSETQ. Trimming took 1 base from V and 2 from J, leaving 16 bases between them. The CDR3 region is CASSLSPGGSTYEQYF. The DNA for the CDR3 is TGCGCCAGCAGCTTGTCCCCCGGAGGCAGCACCTACGAGCAGTACTTC.

The V call is TRBV9, the J call TRBJ2-7; perhaps TRBD1 as D (5 bases). Germline CDR1 and CDR2: SGDLS and YYNGEE. The CDR3 covers 13 residues. V was pared by 0 bases and J by 8 bases, with 12 bases between. The CDR3 coding sequence is TGTGCCAGCAGCGTAGAGGAAGGGGAACAGCAGTACTTC. Its translation is CASSVEEGEQQYF.

The chain recombines TRBV18 with TRBJ2-7; tentatively, D is TRBD1 or TRBD2 (5 bases each). The V end lost 2 bases, the J end lost 6 bases, and 8 bases lay between the germline ends. Germline-derived CDR1 and CDR2 are KGHSH and LQKENI. The CDR3 has 12 residues. This CDR3 reads CASSPGGSEQYF. CDR3 DNA: TGTGCCAGCTCACCAGGGGGTAGCGAGCAGTACTTC.

The chain uses TRBV10-1 and TRBJ2-3; D gene ambiguous. Germline V gives CDR1 WNHNN, CDR2 SYGVQD (reference sequence). CDR3 size: 12 residues. V shed 4 bases and J shed 1 base, with 3 bases lying between them. The CDR3 DNA sequence: TGCGCCAGCAGTGCCCGCACAGATACGCAGTATTTT. This sequence encodes CASSARTDTQYF.

This chain joins TRBV19 and TRBJ1-5, with D unresolved. V was shortened by 3 bases and J by 3 bases, with 15 bases between the two germline ends. This CDR3 spans 16 amino acids. Germline V gene sequence: CDR1 LNHDA, CDR2 SQIVND (reference sequence). CDR3 loop: CASSILTASLNQPQHF. The DNA for the CDR3 is TGTGCCAGTAGTATTCTAACGGCGAGCCTCAATCAGCCCCAGCATTTT.

CDR3 coding DNA: TGTGCCAGCAGCTTAACGGTCTATTCACCCCTCCACTTT. Its translation is CASSLTVYSPLHF. This sequence joins TRBV11-2 and TRBJ1-6; D gene unclear. The V end lost 2 bases, the J end lost 8 bases, and 7 bases lay between the germline ends. This CDR3 is built from 13 residues. Germline V lookup: CDR1 SGHAT, CDR2 FQNNGV.

This rearrangement joins TRBV6-5 to TRBJ1-1; D not resolved. The CDR3 spans 15 residues. The V gene lost 6 bases and the J gene lost 0 bases, with 14 bases spanning the gap. Germline V gene data show CDR1 as MNHEY and CDR2 as SVGAGI. The CDR3 here is CASSRGGVMNTEAFF. Written as DNA, the CDR3 is TGTGCCAGCAGCCGCGGAGGAGTAATGAACACTGAAGCTTTCTTT.

V and J are TRBV5-1 and TRBJ1-2; weak D call: TRBD1 (5 bases). The V end was cut by 4 bases, the J end by 4 bases, with 17 bases between. The CDR3 sequence is 15 residues long. Germline assignment: CDR1 SGHRS and CDR2 YFSETQ. Here the CDR3 reads CASSEQGAGSYGYTF. In DNA, the CDR3 is TGCGCCAGCAGCGAACAAGGGGCCGGATCCTATGGCTACACCTTC.

V and J are TRBV18 and TRBJ2-1, with D perhaps given as TRBD1 or TRBD2 (6 bases each). The CDR3 sequence is 13 residues long. The V and J ends lost 0 bases and 8 bases respectively, with 8 bases between them. The germline V gene encodes CDR1 KGHSH and CDR2 LQKENI. The CDR3 nucleotides read TGTGCCAGCTCACCACCCGGGGGCCATGAGCAGTTCTTC. Amino acid sequence: CASSPPGGHEQFF.

The rearrangement links TRBV7-8 to TRBJ2-1, with D possibly being TRBD2 (6 bases). The CDR3 length is 17 residues. The germline V gene encodes CDR1 SGHVS and CDR2 FQNEAQ. V lost 2 bases to trimming and J lost 4 bases, with 18 bases between them. CDR3 residues: CASSLLVGGVIYNEQFF. CDR3 coding DNA: TGTGCCAGCAGCTTATTGGTGGGAGGTGTTATTTACAATGAGCAGTTCTTC.

CDR3: CASSHQGTGALYGYTF. CDR3 sequence (DNA): TGTGCCAGCAGCCACCAGGGGACAGGGGCGCTCTATGGCTACACCTTC. The chain joins TRBV13 to TRBJ1-2; 10 bases match TRBD1. Trimming at V came to 5 bases and at J to 4 bases, leaving 10 bases not matched to a gene. CDR3 length: 16 residues. Germline values: CDR1 PRHDT, CDR2 FYEKMQ (reference sequence).

The chain uses TRBV5-1 and TRBJ2-6; no firm D call. Per germline, CDR1 SGHRS and CDR2 YFSETQ. The V end lost 4 bases, the J end lost 0 bases, and 11 bases lay between the germline ends. This CDR3 comprises 16 residues. The CDR3 bases are TGCGCCAGCAGCCCTGCCGGGCGCTCTGGGGCCAACGTCCTGACTTTC. Translating gives CASSPAGRSGANVLTF.

Relative to its sample, this clone is medium-sized. The gene calls are TRBV7-2 and TRBJ1-5, with no clear D. The CDR3 runs 13 residues. V was shortened by 3 bases and J by 5 bases, with 8 bases between the two germline ends. Germline V gene sequence: CDR1 SGHTA, CDR2 FQGNSA. The CDR3 sequence is CASSFDDYQPQHF. The CDR3 nucleotides are TGTGCCAGCAGCTTTGACGATTATCAGCCCCAGCATTTT. Full variable domain (outside the CDR3, taken from reference TRBV7-2 and TRBJ1-5): GAGVSQSPSNKVTEKGKDVELRCDPISGHTALYWYRQSLGQGLEFLIYFQGNSAPDKSGLPSDRFSAERTGGSVSTLTIQRTQQEDSAVYLCASSFDDYQPQHFGDGTRLSIL.

This clone was detected only a few times. The chain is built from TRBV3-1 (or the pseudogene TRBV3-2) and TRBJ1-1, with 7 bases identical to TRBD1. Germline trimming cut 6 bases from V and 1 base from J; bases unmatched to any gene: 5. CDR1 is LGHDT, CDR2 YNNKEL, per germline (reference sequence). The CDR3 sequence is 14 residues long. The CDR3 DNA follows: TGTGCCAGCAGAGCGGCAGGGGGGAACACTGAAGCTTTCTTT. This encodes CASRAAGGNTEAFF.

The V call is TRBV6-5, the J call TRBJ1-4; 7 bases are shared with TRBD1. The CDR3 length is 14 residues. Unmatched junction bases numbered 8, after V lost 7 bases and J lost 6 bases. The V gene's germline CDR1 is MNHEY and CDR2 SVGAGI. The DNA of the CDR3 is TGTGCCAGCATCCTCAGGGGGAGCGATGAAAAACTGTTTTTT. Amino acids: CASILRGSDEKLFF.

This chain joins TRBV3-1 (or the pseudogene TRBV3-2) and TRBJ2-3; 9 bases are shared with TRBD2. J was trimmed by 6 bases and V by 4 bases; bases with no gene match: 2. The CDR3 spans 13 residues. CDR1 is LGHDT, CDR2 YNNKEL, per germline (reference sequence). The DNA of the CDR3 is TGTGCCAGCAGCCGAGGACTAGCGGATACGCAGTATTTT. This gives the protein CASSRGLADTQYF.

The chain links TRBV5-5 to TRBJ2-7; no firm D call. This CDR3 contains 14 residues. V gave up 0 bases and J gave up 3 bases, with 10 bases separating them. CDR1 SGHKS and CDR2 YYEKEE come from the germline V gene (reference sequence). The CDR3 spells CASSLVQILYEQYF. CDR3 in DNA: TGTGCCAGCAGCTTGGTCCAGATTCTCTACGAGCAGTACTTC. The whole variable domain, filled in from reference TRBV5-5 and TRBJ2-7, reads DAGVTQSPTHLIKTRGQQVTLRCSPISGHKSVSWYQQVLGQGPQFIFQYYEKEERGRGNFPDRFSARQFPNYSSELNVNALLLGDSALYLCASSLVQILYEQYFGPGTRLTVT.

The chain joins TRBV6-1 to TRBJ1-5; TRBD1 matches at 7 bases. CDR1 is MNHNS, CDR2 SASEGT, per germline. Germline trimming cut 3 bases from V and 6 bases from J; bases unmatched to any gene: 5. The CDR3 is 14 amino acids. CDR3 protein: CASSDLQGTQPQHF. Here the CDR3 DNA reads TGTGCCAGCAGTGATTTACAGGGGACTCAGCCCCAGCATTTT.

V is TRBV10-1 and J is TRBJ1-2; 9 bases match TRBD1. This CDR3 has 15 residues. Per the germline V gene, CDR1 is WNHNN and CDR2 is SYGVQD (reference sequence). With V trimmed by 2 bases and J by 6 bases, 7 bases remained unmatched. This chain's CDR3 is CASSETGTGNHGYTF. CDR3 DNA sequence: TGCGCCAGCAGTGAGACCGGGACAGGGAATCATGGCTACACCTTC.

The chain couples TRBV28 to TRBJ1-4; D uncertain. The V and J ends lost 6 bases and 5 bases respectively, with 4 bases between them. The CDR3 contains 11 residues. Germline V gene sequence: CDR1 MDHEN, CDR2 SYDVKM. As DNA, the CDR3 is TGTGCCAGCAGAGCGAATGAAAAACTGTTTTTT. Translating gives CASRANEKLFF.

The chain recombines TRBV7-3 with TRBJ2-7; D not certain. V lost 1 base to trimming and J lost 0 bases, with 4 bases between them. Germline-derived CDR1 and CDR2 are SGHTA and FQGTGA. The CDR3 sequence is 13 residues long. CDR3 amino acids: CASSLSGSYEQYF. The CDR3 coding sequence is TGTGCCAGCAGCTTAAGTGGCTCCTACGAGCAGTACTTC.

J is TRBJ2-2 and V is TRBV18; TRBD1 agrees at 10 bases. Germline values: CDR1 KGHSH, CDR2 LQKENI. Trimming took 5 bases from V and 6 from J; bases not matched to a gene: 18. The CDR3 covers 19 residues. CDR3 in DNA: TGTGCCAGCTCAAAAATCGCAAACACCGGGACAGGGGTTTCCGGGGAGCTGTTTTTT. It specifies CASSKIANTGTGVSGELFF.

V usage is TRBV27 and J usage is TRBJ2-3; perhaps TRBD2 as D (5 bases). This CDR3 has 14 residues. V lost 3 bases to trimming and J lost 2 bases, with 9 bases between them. Germline CDR1 is MNHEY and CDR2 is SMNVEV (reference sequence). As DNA, the CDR3 is TGTGCCAGCAGTTTCCGGGGTGTCACAGATACGCAGTATTTT. Translated: CASSFRGVTDTQYF.

This rearrangement joins TRBV10-2 to TRBJ1-2, with D tentatively TRBD1 (6 bases). Trimming took off 6 bases at V and 6 bases at J, with 17 bases between the two ends. The CDR3 has 14 residues. The germline V gene encodes CDR1 WSHSY and CDR2 SAAADI. The CDR3, as DNA: TGCGCCAGCAGGACAAGCACAGGGTATCATGGCTACACCTTC. Amino acids: CASRTSTGYHGYTF.